This T cell receptor (beta chain) was sequenced for a study of T cells in localized non-small cell lung cancer. This clone was detected only once. Its antigen is unidentified. The V end was cut by 3 bases, the J end by 6 bases, with 15 bases between. CDR3 length: 15 residues. CDR1 is SNHLY and CDR2 is FYNNEI in the germline V gene. Overall study findings and caveats: A median of around 58 clones ranked among the top 100 in tumor appeared in adjacent lung. With higher T cell density in blood came longer overall survival. Uninvolved adjacent lung showed peak T cell clonality, exceeding tumor. It remains possible that heterogeneity exists, since only one tumor region was sequenced.

Clones were sequenced by immunoSEQ multiplex PCR, and TCRdb holds only the in-frame ones, with some missing. This sample has about 20,000 clones, with 89% found just once. This chain connects TRBV2 to TRBJ1-5, with a weak D call TRBD1 (5 bases). The source material was peripheral blood, sampled before any cancer treatment. The sequence was obtained from a man aged 40 to 75 with stage I lung adenocarcinoma. In DNA, the CDR3 is TGTGCCAGCAGTGAGCGGCTCAATGGGGGTCAGCCCCAGCATTTT. Translation gives CASSERLNGGQPQHF.